The source of this T cell receptor beta chain is a study of regulatory T cells in long-lasting Graves disease. Study in general: Recently diagnosed Graves' patients had received antithyroid drugs for under 3 months. Study-level points and caveats: More public clonotypes were shared by persistent patients (around 2,800) than by new patients (roughly 930). Persistent disease favored TRBV28, TRBJ1-2 and TRBJ2-5.

Construction of the TCR beta libraries employed iRepertoire HTBI primers in conjunction with Arm-PCR of CDR3 regions. Each CDR3 protein is one row after TCRdb ran MiXCR on the multiplex PCR reads. This table holds about 460,000 distinct CDR3 sequences, approximately 15% found once. V was clipped by 5 bases and J by 4 bases, with 12 bases between them. This CDR3 is 13 amino acids long. Germline CDR1 SGHAT, CDR2 FQNNGV. Time point noted: newly diagnosed GD, antithyroid drugs for less than 3 months. Following extraction of RNA from PBMCs, that RNA was used to make the TCR library. This clonotype was detected many times. The target antigen is unknown. The same data also went into a second study, on T cells in Graves' hyperthyroidism and ophthalmopathy. As that report states: Disease duration under 2 months; hyperthyroidism patients were aged 18 to 65.

The chain is built from TRBV11-2 and TRBJ2-7; perhaps TRBD1 as D (5 bases). This sample comprised peripheral blood mononuclear cells (PBMCs), obtained at new diagnosis, from a patient treated with antithyroid drugs. The receptor's source is a woman aged 50 to 65 with Graves disease. For the CDR3, the DNA is TGTGCCAGCAGCAAACGACAGTTTTACGAGCAGTACTTC. The encoded protein is CASSKRQFYEQYF.